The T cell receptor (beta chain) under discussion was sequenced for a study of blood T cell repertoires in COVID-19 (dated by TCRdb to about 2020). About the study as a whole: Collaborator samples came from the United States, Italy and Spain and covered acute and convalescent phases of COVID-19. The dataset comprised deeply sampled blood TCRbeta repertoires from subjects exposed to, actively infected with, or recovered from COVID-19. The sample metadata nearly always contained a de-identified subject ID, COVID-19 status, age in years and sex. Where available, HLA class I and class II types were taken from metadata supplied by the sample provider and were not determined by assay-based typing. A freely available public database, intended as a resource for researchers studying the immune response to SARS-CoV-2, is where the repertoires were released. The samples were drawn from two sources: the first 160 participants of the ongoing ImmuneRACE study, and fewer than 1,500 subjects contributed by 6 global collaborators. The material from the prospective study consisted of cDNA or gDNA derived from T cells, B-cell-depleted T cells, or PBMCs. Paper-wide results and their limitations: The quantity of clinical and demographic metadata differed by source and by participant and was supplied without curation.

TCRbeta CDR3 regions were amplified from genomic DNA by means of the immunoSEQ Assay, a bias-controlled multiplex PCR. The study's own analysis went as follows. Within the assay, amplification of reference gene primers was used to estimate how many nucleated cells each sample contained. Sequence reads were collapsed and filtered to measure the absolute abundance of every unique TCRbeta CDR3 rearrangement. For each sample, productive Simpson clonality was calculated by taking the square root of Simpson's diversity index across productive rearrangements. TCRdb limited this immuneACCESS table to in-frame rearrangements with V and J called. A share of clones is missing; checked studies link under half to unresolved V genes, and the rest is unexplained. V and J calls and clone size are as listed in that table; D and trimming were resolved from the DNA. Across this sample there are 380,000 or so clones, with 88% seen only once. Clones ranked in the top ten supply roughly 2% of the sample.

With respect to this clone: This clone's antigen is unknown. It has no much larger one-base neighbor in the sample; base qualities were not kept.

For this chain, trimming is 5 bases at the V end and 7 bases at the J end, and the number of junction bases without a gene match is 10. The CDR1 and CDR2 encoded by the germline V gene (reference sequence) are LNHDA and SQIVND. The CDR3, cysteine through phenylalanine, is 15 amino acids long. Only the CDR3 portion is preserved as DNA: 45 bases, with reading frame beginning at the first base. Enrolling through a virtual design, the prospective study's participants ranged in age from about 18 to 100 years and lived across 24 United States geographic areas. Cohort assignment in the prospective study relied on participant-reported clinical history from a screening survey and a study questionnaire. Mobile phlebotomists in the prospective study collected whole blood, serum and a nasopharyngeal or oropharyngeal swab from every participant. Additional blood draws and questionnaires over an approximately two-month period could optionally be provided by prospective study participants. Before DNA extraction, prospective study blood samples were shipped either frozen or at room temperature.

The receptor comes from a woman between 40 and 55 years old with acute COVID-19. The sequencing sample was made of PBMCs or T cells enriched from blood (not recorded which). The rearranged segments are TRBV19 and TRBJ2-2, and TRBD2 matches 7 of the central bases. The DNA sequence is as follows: TGTGCCAGTAGTCGCGACTTGCGGGGGAACGGGGAGCTGTTTTTT. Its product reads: CASSRDLRGNGELFF.